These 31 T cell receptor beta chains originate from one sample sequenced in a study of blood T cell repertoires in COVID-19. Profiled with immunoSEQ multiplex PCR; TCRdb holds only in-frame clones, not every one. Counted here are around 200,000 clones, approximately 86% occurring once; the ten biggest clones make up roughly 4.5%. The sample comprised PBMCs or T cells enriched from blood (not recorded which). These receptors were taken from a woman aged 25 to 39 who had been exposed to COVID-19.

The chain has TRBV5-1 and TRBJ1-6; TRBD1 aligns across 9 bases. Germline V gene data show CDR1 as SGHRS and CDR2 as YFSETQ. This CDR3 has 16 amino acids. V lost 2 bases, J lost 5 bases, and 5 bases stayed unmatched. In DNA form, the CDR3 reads TGCGCCAGCAGCTTACAGGGGGCTCTTAATAATTCACCCCTCCACTTT. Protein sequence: CASSLQGALNNSPLHF.

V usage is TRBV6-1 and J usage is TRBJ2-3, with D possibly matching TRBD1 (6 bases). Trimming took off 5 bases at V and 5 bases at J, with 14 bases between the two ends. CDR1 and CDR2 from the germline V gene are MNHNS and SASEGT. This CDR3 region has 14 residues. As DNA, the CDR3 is TGTGCCAGCAGTCCTGGCAGGGGTATAGATACGCAGTATTTT. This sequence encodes CASSPGRGIDTQYF.

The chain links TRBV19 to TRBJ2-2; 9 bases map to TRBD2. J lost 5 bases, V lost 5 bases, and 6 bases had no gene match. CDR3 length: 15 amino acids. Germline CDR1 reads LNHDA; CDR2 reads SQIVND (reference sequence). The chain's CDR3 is CASSAASGVTGELFF. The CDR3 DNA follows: TGTGCCAGTAGTGCTGCTAGCGGGGTAACCGGGGAGCTGTTTTTT.

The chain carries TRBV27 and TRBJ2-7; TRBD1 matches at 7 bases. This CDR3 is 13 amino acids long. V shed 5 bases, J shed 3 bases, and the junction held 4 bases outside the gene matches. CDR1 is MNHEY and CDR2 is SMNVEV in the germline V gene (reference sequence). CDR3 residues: CASSLSGGYEQYF. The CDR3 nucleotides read TGTGCCAGCAGTCTGTCAGGGGGCTACGAGCAGTACTTC.

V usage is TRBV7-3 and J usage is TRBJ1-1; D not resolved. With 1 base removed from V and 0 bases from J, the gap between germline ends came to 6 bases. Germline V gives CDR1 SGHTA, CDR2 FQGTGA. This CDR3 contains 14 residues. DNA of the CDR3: TGTGCCAGCAGCTTAAACAGCTTGAACACTGAAGCTTTCTTT. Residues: CASSLNSLNTEAFF. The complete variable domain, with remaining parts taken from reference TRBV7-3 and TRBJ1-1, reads GAGVSQTPSNKVTEKGKYVELRCDPISGHTALYWYRQSLGQGPEFLIYFQGTGAADDSGLPNDRFFAVRPEGSVSTLKIQRTERGDSAVYLCASSLNSLNTEAFFGQGTRLTVV.

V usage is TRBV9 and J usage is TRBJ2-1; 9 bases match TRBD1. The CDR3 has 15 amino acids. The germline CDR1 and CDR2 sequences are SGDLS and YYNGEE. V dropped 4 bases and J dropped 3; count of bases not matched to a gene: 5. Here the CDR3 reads CASSLGGQGYNEQFF. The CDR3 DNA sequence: TGTGCCAGCAGCCTAGGGGGACAGGGCTACAATGAGCAGTTCTTC. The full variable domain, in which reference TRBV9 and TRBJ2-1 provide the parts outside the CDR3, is DSGVTQTPKHLITATGQRVTLRCSPRSGDLSVYWYQQSLDQGLQFLIQYYNGEERAKGNILERFSAQQFPDLHSELNLSSLELGDSALYFCASSLGGQGYNEQFFGPGTRLTVL.

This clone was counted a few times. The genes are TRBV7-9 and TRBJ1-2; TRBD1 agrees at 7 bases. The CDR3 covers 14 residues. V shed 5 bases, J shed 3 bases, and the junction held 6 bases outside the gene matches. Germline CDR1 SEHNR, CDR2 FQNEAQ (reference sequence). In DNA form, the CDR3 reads TGTGCCAGCAGCCGACTTACAGGGGACTATGGCTACACCTTC. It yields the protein CASSRLTGDYGYTF.

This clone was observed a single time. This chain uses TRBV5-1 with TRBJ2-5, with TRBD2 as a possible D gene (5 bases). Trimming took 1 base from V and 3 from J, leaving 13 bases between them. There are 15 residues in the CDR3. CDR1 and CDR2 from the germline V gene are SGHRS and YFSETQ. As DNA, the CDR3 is TGCGCCAGCAGCTTGAGCGGTCAGAGGGAAGAGACCCAGTACTTC. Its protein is CASSLSGQREETQYF.

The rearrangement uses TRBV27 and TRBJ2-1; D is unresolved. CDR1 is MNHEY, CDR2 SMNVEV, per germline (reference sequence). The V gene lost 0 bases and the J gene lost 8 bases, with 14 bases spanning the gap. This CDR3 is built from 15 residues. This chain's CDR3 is CASSLSIPAMHEQFF. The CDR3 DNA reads TGTGCCAGCAGTTTATCCATCCCCGCGATGCATGAGCAGTTCTTC.

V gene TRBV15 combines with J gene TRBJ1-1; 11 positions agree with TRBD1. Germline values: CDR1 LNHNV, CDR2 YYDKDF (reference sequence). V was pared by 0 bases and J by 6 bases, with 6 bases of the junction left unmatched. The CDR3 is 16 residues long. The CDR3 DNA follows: TGTGCCACCAGCAGAGATGGCGGACAGGGGGCATCTGAAGCTTTCTTT. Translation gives CATSRDGGQGASEAFF.

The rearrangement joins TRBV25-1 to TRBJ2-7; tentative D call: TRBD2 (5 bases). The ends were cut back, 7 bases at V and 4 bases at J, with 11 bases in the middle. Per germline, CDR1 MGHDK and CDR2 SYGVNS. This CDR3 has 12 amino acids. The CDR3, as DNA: TGTGCCAGCACGACTCGGGGATACGAGCAGTACTTC. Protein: CASTTRGYEQYF.

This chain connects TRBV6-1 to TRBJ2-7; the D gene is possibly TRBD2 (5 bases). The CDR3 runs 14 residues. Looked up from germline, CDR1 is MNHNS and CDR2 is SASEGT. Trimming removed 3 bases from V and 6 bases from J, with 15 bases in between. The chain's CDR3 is CASSDVAGGGEQYF. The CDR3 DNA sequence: TGTGCCAGCAGTGATGTGGCAGGAGGAGGCGAGCAGTACTTC.

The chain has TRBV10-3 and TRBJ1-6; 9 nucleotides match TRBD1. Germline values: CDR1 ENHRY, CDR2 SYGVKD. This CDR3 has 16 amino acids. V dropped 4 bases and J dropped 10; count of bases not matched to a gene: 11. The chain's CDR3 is CAISARTGTGYSPLHF. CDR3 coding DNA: TGTGCCATCAGTGCCCGAACCGGGACAGGGTACTCACCCCTCCACTTT.

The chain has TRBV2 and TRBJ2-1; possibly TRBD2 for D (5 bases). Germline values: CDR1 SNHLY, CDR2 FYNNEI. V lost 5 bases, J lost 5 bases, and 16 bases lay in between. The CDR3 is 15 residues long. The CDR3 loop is CASSSKRTGNNEQFF. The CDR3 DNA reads TGTGCCAGCAGTTCAAAGCGGACGGGGAACAATGAGCAGTTCTTC.

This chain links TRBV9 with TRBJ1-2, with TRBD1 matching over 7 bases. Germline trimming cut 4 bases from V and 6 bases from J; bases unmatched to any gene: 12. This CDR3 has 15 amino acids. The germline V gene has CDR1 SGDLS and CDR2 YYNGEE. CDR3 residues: CASSTRQGLEDGYTF. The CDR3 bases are TGTGCCAGCAGCACTCGACAGGGTCTTGAGGATGGCTACACCTTC. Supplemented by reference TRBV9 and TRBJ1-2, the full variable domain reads DSGVTQTPKHLITATGQRVTLRCSPRSGDLSVYWYQQSLDQGLQFLIQYYNGEERAKGNILERFSAQQFPDLHSELNLSSLELGDSALYFCASSTRQGLEDGYTFGSGTRLTVV.

The CDR3: CASSLNRAGTPEAFF. CDR3 DNA: TGTGCCAGCAGTCTTAACAGGGCCGGGACCCCGGAAGCTTTCTTT. This chain connects TRBV6-5 to TRBJ1-1, with a weak D call TRBD1 (6 bases). From germline, CDR1 is MNHEY and CDR2 SVGAGI. V was trimmed by 5 bases and J by 8 bases, leaving 21 bases between them. The CDR3 has 15 residues.

The CDR3 coding sequence is TGCGCCAGCAGCGTGGGGGTTCTCGGGGGTAACTATGGCTACACCTTC. Amino acid sequence: CASSVGVLGGNYGYTF. V and J are TRBV5-1 and TRBJ1-2; D is perhaps TRBD1 (5 bases). V was cut by 4 bases and J by 1 base, with 17 bases left in between. The CDR3 totals 16 residues. Germline CDR1 and CDR2: SGHRS and YFSETQ.

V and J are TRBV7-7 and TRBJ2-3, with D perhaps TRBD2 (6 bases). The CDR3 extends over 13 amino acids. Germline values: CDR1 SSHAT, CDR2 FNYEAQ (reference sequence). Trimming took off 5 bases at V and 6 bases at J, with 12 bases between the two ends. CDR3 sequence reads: CASSQGGWDTQYF. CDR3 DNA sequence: TGTGCCAGCAGCCAAGGAGGGTGGGATACGCAGTATTTT.

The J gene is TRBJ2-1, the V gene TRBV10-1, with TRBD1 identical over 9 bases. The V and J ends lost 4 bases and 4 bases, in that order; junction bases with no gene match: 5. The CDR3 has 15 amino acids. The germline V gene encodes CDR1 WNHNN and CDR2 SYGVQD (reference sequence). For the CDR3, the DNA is TGCGCCAGCAGTGGCCGACAGGGGGATTACAATGAGCAGTTCTTC. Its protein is CASSGRQGDYNEQFF.

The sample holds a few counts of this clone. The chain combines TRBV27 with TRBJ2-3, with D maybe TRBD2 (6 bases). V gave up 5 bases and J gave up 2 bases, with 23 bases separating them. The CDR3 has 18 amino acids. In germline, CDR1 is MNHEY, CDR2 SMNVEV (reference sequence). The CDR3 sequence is CASSMSRGTSNSTDTQYF. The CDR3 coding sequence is TGTGCCAGCAGTATGTCCAGAGGGACTTCGAATTCCACAGATACGCAGTATTTT.

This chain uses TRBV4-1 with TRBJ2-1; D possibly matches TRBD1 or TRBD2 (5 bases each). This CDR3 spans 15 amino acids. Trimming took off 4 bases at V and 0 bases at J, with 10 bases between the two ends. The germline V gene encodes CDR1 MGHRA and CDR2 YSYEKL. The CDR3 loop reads CASSREGSSYNEQFF. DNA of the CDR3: TGCGCCAGCAGCCGAGAGGGGAGCTCCTACAATGAGCAGTTCTTC.

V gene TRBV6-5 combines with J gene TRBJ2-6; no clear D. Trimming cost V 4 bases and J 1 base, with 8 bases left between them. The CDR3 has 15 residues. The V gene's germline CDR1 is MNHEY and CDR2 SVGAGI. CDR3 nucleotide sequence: TGTGCCAGCAGTTGGGCCCTTTCTGGGGCCAACGTCCTGACTTTC. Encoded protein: CASSWALSGANVLTF.

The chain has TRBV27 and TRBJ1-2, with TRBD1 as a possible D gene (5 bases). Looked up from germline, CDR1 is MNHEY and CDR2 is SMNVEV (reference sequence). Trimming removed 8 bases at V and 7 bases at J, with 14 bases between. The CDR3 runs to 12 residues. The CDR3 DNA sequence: TGTGCCAGCTCCGGGACTTCAGGTGGCTACACCTTC. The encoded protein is CASSGTSGGYTF.

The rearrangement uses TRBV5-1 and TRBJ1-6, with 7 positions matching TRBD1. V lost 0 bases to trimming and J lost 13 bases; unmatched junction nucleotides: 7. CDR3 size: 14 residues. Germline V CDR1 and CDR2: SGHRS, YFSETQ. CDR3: CASSLVQGGNPLHF. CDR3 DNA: TGCGCCAGCAGCTTGGTGCAGGGGGGAAATCCCCTCCACTTT. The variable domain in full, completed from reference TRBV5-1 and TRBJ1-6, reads KAGVTQTPRYLIKTRGQQVTLSCSPISGHRSVSWYQQTPGQGLQFLFEYFSETQRNKGNFPGRFSGRQFSNSRSEMNVSTLELGDSALYLCASSLVQGGNPLHFGNGTRLTVT.

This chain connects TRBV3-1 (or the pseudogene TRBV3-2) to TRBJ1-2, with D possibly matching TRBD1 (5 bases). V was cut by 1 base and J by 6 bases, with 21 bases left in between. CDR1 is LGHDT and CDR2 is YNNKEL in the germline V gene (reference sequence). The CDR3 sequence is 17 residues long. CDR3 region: CASSQVLRIRGSDGYTF. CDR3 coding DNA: TGTGCCAGCAGCCAAGTCTTAAGAATAAGGGGCAGCGATGGCTACACCTTC.

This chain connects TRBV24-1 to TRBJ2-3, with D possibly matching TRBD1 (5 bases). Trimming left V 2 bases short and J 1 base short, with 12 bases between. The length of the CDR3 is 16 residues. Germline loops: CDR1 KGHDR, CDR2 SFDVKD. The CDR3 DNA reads TGTGCCACCAGTGATTACCAGGGATTCCGCACAGATACGCAGTATTTT. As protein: CATSDYQGFRTDTQYF.

The CDR3 reads CASSGQGGFQPQHF. CDR3 bases: TGTGCCAGCAGCGGACAGGGAGGGTTTCAGCCCCAGCATTTT. The J gene is TRBJ1-5, the V gene TRBV25-1; 8 positions agree with TRBD1. CDR1 is MGHDK and CDR2 is SYGVNS in the germline V gene. The J segment lost 6 bases and the V segment lost 6 bases, leaving 7 bases of the junction unmatched. This CDR3 spans 14 amino acids.

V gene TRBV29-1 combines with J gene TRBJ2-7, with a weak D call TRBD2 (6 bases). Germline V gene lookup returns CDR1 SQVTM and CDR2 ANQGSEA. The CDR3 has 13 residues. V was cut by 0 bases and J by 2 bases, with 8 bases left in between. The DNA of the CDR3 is TGCAGCGTTGAAGATCGGGGGACCTACGAGCAGTACTTC. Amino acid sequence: CSVEDRGTYEQYF.

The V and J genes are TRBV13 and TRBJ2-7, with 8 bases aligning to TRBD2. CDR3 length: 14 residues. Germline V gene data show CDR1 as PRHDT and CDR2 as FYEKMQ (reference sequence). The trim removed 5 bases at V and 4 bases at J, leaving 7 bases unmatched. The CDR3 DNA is TGTGCCAGCAGCCCCGGGGTAGCGGGGTACGAGCAGTACTTC. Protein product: CASSPGVAGYEQYF.

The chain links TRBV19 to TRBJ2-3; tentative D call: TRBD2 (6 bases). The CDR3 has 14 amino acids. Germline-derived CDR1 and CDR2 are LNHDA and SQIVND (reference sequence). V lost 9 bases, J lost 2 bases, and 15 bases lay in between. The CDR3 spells CASKGLSFTDTQYF. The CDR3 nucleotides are TGTGCCAGCAAGGGACTCTCGTTCACAGATACGCAGTATTTT.

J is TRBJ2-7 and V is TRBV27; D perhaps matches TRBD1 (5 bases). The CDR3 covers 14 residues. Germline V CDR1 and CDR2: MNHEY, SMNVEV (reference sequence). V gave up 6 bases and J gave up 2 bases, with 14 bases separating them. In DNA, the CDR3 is TGTGCCAGCAGACGACACCAGGGTACCTACGAGCAGTACTTC. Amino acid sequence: CASRRHQGTYEQYF.